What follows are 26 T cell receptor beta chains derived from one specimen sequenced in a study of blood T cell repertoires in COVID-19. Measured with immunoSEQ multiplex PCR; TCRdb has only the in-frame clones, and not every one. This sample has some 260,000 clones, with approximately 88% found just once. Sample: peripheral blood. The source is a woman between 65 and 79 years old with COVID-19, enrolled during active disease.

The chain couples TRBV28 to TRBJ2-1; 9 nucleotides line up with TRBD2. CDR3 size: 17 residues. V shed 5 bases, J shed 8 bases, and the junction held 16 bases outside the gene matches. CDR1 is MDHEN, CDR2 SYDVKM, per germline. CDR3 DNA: TGTGCCAGCAGTAGGACTAGCGTCTCAGGGCTAACGGATGAGCAGTTCTTC. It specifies CASSRTSVSGLTDEQFF.

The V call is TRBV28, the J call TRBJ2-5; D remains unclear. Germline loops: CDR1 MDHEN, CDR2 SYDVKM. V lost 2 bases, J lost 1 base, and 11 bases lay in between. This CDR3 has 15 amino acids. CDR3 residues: CASSLVAAAQETQYF. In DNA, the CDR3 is TGTGCCAGCAGTTTAGTGGCCGCGGCCCAAGAGACCCAGTACTTC.

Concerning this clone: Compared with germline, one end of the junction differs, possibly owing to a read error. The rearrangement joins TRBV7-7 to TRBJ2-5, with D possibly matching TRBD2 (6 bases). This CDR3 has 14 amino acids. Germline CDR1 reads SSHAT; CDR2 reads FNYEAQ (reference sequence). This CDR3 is CASSLVAAGETQYF. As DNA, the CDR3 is TGTGCTAGCAGCTTAGTAGCGGCGGGGGAGACCCAGTACTTC.

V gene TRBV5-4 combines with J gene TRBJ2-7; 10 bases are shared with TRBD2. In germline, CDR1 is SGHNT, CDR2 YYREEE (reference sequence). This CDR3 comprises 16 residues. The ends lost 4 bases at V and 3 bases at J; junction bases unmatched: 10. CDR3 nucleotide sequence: TGTGCCAGCAGCCATCCCACCGGGACTAGCGTCTACGAGCAGTACTTC. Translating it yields CASSHPTGTSVYEQYF.

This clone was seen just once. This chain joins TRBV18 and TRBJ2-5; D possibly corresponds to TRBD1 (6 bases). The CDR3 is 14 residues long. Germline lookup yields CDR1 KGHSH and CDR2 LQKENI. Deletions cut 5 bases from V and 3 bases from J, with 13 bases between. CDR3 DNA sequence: TGTGCCAGCTCAATAACGAACAGGGAAGAGACCCAGTACTTC. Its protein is CASSITNREETQYF.

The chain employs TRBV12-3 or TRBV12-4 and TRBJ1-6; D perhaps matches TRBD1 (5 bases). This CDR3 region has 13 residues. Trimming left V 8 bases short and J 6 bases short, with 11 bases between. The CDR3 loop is CASARDSNSPLHF. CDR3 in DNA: TGTGCCAGCGCTCGGGACTCTAATTCACCCCTCCACTTT.

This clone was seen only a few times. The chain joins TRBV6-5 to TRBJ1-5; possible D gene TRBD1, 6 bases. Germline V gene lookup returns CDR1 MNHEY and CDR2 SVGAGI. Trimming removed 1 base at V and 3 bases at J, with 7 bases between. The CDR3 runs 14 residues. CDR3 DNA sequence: TGTGCCAGCAGTTACTACAGGGACAATCAGCCCCAGCATTTT. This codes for CASSYYRDNQPQHF.

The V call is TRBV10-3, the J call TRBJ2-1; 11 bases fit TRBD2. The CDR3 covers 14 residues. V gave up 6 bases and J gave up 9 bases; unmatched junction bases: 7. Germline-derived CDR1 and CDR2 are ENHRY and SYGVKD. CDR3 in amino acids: CAISTSGSSFEQFF. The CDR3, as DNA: TGTGCCATCAGCACTAGCGGGAGTAGTTTTGAGCAGTTCTTC.

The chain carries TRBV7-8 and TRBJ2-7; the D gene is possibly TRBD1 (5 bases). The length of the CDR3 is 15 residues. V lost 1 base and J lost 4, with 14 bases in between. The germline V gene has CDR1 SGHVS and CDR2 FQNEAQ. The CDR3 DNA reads TGTGCCAGCAGCTTAGTATCTCACCCAGGGTACGAGCAGTACTTC. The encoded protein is CASSLVSHPGYEQYF.

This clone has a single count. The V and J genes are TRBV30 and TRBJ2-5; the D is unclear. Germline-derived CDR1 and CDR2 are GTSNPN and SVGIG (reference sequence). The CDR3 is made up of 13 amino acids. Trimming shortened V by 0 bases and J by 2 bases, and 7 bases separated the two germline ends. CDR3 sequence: CAWSVRIQETQYF. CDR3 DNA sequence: TGTGCCTGGAGTGTCAGAATACAAGAGACCCAGTACTTC.

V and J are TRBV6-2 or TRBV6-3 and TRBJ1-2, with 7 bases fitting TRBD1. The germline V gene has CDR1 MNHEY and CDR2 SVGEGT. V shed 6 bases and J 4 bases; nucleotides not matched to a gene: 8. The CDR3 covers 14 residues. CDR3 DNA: TGTGCCAGCAGCCCGACAGGGCAAGCCTATGGCTACACCTTC. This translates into CASSPTGQAYGYTF.

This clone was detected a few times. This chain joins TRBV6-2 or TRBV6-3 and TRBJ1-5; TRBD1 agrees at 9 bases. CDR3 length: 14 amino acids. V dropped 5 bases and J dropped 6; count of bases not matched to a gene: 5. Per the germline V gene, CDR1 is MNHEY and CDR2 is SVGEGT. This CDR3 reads CASSTRQGVQPQHF. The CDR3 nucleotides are TGTGCCAGCAGTACCCGACAGGGGGTTCAGCCCCAGCATTTT.

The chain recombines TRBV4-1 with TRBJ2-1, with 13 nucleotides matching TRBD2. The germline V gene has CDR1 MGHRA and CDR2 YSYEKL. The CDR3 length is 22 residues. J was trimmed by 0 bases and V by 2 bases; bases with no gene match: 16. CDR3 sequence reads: CASSQSRTPGLAGFSSYNEQFF. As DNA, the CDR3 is TGCGCCAGCAGCCAATCACGCACACCGGGACTAGCGGGATTCAGCTCCTACAATGAGCAGTTCTTC.

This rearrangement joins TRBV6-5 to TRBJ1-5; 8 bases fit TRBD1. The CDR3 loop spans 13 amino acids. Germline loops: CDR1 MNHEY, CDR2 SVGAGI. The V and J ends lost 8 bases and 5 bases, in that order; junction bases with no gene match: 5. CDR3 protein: CASARGQDQPQHF. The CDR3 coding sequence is TGTGCCAGCGCCAGGGGGCAGGATCAGCCCCAGCATTTT.

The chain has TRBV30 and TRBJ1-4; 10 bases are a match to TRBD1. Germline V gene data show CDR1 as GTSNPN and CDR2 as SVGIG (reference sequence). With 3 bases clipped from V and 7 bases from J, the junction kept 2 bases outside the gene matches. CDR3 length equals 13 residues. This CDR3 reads CAWRRDRGEKLFF. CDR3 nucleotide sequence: TGTGCCTGGAGGCGGGACAGGGGTGAAAAACTGTTTTTT.

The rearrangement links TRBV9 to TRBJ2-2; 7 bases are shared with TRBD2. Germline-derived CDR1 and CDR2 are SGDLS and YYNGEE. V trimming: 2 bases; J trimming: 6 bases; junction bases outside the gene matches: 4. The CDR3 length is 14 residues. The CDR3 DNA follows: TGTGCCAGCAGCGTGGCAGGGAGGGCCGGGGAGCTGTTTTTT. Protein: CASSVAGRAGELFF.

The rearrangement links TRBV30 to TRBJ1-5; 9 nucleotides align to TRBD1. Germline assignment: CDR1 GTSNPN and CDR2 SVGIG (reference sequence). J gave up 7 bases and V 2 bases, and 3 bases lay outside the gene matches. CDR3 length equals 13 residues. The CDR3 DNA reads TGTGCCTGGAGTAACAGGGGGCAACAGCCCCAGCATTTT. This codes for CAWSNRGQQPQHF.

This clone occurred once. This chain's CDR3 is CASSYSRIAGYYEQYF. CDR3 coding DNA: TGTGCCAGCAGTTACTCAAGAATAGCGGGATACTACGAGCAGTACTTC. This chain joins TRBV6-5 and TRBJ2-7, with 8 bases lining up with TRBD2. J gave up 3 bases and V 0 bases, and 7 bases lay outside the gene matches. The CDR3 is 16 amino acids. Germline V gene sequence: CDR1 MNHEY, CDR2 SVGAGI.

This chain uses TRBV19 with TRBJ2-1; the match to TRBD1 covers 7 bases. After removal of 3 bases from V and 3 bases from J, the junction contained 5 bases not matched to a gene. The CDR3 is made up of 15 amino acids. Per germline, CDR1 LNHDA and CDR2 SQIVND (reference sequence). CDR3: CASSMGQGDYNEQFF. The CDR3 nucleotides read TGTGCCAGTAGTATGGGGCAGGGGGACTACAATGAGCAGTTCTTC.

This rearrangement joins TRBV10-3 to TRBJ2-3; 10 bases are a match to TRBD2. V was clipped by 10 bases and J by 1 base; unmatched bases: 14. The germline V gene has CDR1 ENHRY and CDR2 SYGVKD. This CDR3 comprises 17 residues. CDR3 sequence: CATGSGRAGYGTDTQYF. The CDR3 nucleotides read TGTGCCACCGGAAGCGGGAGGGCGGGGTATGGCACAGATACGCAGTATTTT.

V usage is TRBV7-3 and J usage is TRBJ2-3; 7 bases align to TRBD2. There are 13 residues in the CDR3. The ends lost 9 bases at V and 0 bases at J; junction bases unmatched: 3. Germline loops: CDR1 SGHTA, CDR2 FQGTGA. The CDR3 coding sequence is TGTGCCAGGCAGCGGGGTAGCACAGATACGCAGTATTTT. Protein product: CARQRGSTDTQYF.

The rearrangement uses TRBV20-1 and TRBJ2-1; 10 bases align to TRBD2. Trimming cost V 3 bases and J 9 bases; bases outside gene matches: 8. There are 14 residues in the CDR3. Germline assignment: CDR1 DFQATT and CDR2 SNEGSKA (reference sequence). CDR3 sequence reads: CSASLSGRWSEQFF. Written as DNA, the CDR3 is TGCAGTGCTAGTCTTAGCGGGAGGTGGAGTGAGCAGTTCTTC.

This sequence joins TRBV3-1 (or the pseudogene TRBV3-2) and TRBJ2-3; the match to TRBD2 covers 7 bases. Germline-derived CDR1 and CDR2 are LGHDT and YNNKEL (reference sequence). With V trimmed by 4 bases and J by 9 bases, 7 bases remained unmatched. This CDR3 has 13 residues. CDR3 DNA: TGTGCCAGCAGCCCGACCGGACTAGAGACGCAGTATTTT. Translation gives CASSPTGLETQYF.

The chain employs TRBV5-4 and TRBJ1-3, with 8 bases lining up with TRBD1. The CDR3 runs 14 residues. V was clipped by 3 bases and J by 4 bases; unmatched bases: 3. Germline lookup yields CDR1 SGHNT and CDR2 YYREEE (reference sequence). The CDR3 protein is CASSWRDRGNTIYF. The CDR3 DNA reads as TGTGCCAGCAGCTGGCGGGACAGGGGAAACACCATATATTTT.

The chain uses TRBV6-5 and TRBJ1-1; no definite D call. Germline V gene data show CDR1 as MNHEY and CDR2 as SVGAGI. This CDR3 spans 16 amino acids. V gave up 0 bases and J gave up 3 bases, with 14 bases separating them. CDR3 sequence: CASSYSRGSGYTEAFF. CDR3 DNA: TGTGCCAGCAGTTACTCGAGAGGGTCTGGGTACACTGAAGCTTTCTTT.

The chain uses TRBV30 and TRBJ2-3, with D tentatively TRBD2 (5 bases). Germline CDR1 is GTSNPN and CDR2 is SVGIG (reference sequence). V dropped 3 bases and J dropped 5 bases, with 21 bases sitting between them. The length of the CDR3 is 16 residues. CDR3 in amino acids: CAWSLAEWEGLDTQYF. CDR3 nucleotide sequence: TGTGCCTGGAGCCTAGCAGAGTGGGAAGGGTTAGATACGCAGTATTTT.